Following are 32 T cell receptor beta chains from one sample sequenced in a study of T-cell reconstitution after alpha-beta-depleted transplantation in children. Unique molecular identifiers featured in how the TCRbeta library was prepared. TCRdb called the PCR reads again in MiXCR, with one record for every CDR3 protein. The sample lists around 140,000 distinct CDR3 sequences; around 8.8% were seen once. The source material was PBMCs, mostly from graft donor cells, sampled 180 days after TCRalphabeta/CD19-depleted stem cell transplant. Source of these receptors: a female patient between 2 and 15 years old who had a stem cell transplant for congenital amegakaryocytic thrombocytopenia, so the T cells may come from the graft donor.

This clonotype was counted many times. The J gene is TRBJ1-4, the V gene TRBV7-6; TRBD1 matches 8 bases. Germline values: CDR1 SGHVS, CDR2 FNYEAQ. V lost 4 bases, J lost 2 bases, and 3 bases stayed unmatched. CDR3 length: 15 residues. CDR3 residues: CASSSRQGTNEKLFF. The CDR3 DNA sequence: TGTGCCAGCAGCTCAAGACAGGGGACTAATGAAAAACTGTTTTTT.

This clonotype was detected many times. The rearrangement uses TRBV20-1 and TRBJ1-1; 7 nucleotides align to TRBD1. V shed 6 bases and J 0 bases; nucleotides not matched to a gene: 13. CDR1 DFQATT and CDR2 SNEGSKA come from the germline V gene (reference sequence). This CDR3 contains 16 residues. The chain's CDR3 is CSAPKGAGTLNTEAFF. The DNA of the CDR3 is TGCAGTGCGCCAAAGGGGGCCGGGACTTTGAACACTGAAGCTTTCTTT.

To note about this clonotype: This may be a read error, as it is one base from a much larger clone. The chain employs TRBV12-3 or TRBV12-4 and TRBJ1-1; D is unclear. The V end was cut by 5 bases, the J end by 1 base, with 14 bases between. CDR3 length: 15 amino acids. CDR3 in amino acids: CASSNGPEGNTEAFF. CDR3 sequence (DNA): TGTGCCAGCAGTAACGGGCCGGAGGGGAACACTGAAGCTTTCTTT.

This clonotype was seen at least ten times. The chain has TRBV5-1 and TRBJ2-1, with D unclear. Germline V gene sequence: CDR1 SGHRS, CDR2 YFSETQ. V lost 4 bases, J lost 2 bases, and 7 bases lay in between. This CDR3 spans 13 amino acids. The CDR3 DNA sequence: TGCGCCAGCAGCCCCTTAACCTACAATGAGCAGTTCTTC. It specifies CASSPLTYNEQFF.

This clonotype was counted ten times or more. V gene TRBV6-5 combines with J gene TRBJ1-5; tentative D call: TRBD1 (6 bases). The CDR3 contains 15 residues. CDR1 is MNHEY and CDR2 is SVGAGI in the germline V gene. V dropped 1 base and J dropped 7 bases, with 14 bases sitting between them. In DNA form, the CDR3 reads TGTGCCAGCAGTTACTTAAGGGGAAGGGGGCAGCCCCAGCATTTT. It translates to CASSYLRGRGQPQHF.

The rearrangement uses TRBV29-1 and TRBJ1-1; D unclear. The V gene's germline CDR1 is SQVTM and CDR2 ANQGSEA. The CDR3 runs to 12 residues. Trimming removed 4 bases at V and 5 bases at J, with 11 bases between. Here the CDR3 reads CSVVGIRTEAFF. The DNA of the CDR3 is TGCAGCGTTGTGGGGATTCGGACTGAAGCTTTCTTT.

This clonotype appeared many times. The chain joins TRBV15 to TRBJ2-3; the D gene is possibly TRBD2 (6 bases). The germline gives CDR1 LNHNV, CDR2 YYDKDF (reference sequence). This CDR3 comprises 16 residues. V lost 0 bases to trimming and J lost 2 bases, with 12 bases between them. The CDR3 DNA reads as TGTGCCACCAGCAGAGATCTCGGGACTCCCACAGATACGCAGTATTTT. Amino acid sequence: CATSRDLGTPTDTQYF. The full variable domain, with the rest looked up from reference TRBV15 and TRBJ2-3, is DAMVIQNPRYQVTQFGKPVTLSCSQTLNHNVMYWYQQKSSQAPKLLFHYYDKDFNNEADTPDNFQSRRPNTSFCFLDIRSPGLGDTAMYLCATSRDLGTPTDTQYFGPGTRLTVL.

This clonotype has ten or more counts. This chain connects TRBV7-2 to TRBJ1-2; tentatively, D is TRBD1 (5 bases). Trimming took off 2 bases at V and 6 bases at J, with 7 bases between the two ends. CDR1 and CDR2 from the germline V gene are SGHTA and FQGNSA. The CDR3 has 12 amino acids. This chain's CDR3 is CASSLLGDGYTF. CDR3 nucleotide sequence: TGTGCCAGCAGCTTATTGGGGGATGGCTACACCTTC.

This clonotype was seen ten or more times. The chain combines TRBV10-1 with TRBJ1-1, with D unclear. V was clipped by 3 bases and J by 3 bases, with 11 bases between them. The CDR3 length is 14 residues. Germline lookup yields CDR1 WNHNN and CDR2 SYGVQD (reference sequence). For the CDR3, the DNA is TGCGCCAGCAGTGATCACCTCCGGTACACTGAAGCTTTCTTT. This codes for CASSDHLRYTEAFF.

This clonotype was seen ten or more times. The chain joins TRBV4-3 to TRBJ1-1; D is unclear. Germline V gene lookup returns CDR1 LGHNA and CDR2 YSLEER. The V and J ends lost 0 bases and 1 base respectively, with 18 bases between them. The CDR3 is made up of 18 amino acids. CDR3 DNA sequence: TGCGCCAGCAGCCAAGATCTTGGAAGCGCGAGGCGGAACACTGAAGCTTTCTTT. Translation: CASSQDLGSARRNTEAFF.

The chain is built from TRBV5-4 and TRBJ2-7; D possibly uses TRBD1 or TRBD2 (5 bases each). This CDR3 spans 13 amino acids. Germline CDR1 and CDR2: SGHNT and YYREEE (reference sequence). V lost 1 base and J 4 bases, leaving 9 bases between the germline ends. This CDR3 reads CASSLSGTYEQYF. DNA of the CDR3: TGTGCCAGCAGCTTGTCGGGGACGTACGAGCAGTACTTC.

This clonotype was counted at least ten times. Compared with germline, one end of the junction differs, possibly owing to a read error. The gene calls are TRBV2 and TRBJ2-7; D might be TRBD2 (6 bases). The CDR3 extends over 12 amino acids. Germline CDR1 reads SNHLY; CDR2 reads FYNNEI. CDR3 loop: CASSEREGLRGF. The CDR3 DNA follows: TGTGCCAGCAGTGAACGGGAAGGACTACGGGGCTTC.

This clonotype was found a few times. The chain joins TRBV29-1 to TRBJ2-5; perhaps TRBD1 as D (5 bases). This CDR3 region has 13 residues. Germline CDR1 SQVTM, CDR2 ANQGSEA. Trimming shortened V by 1 base and J by 1 base, and 7 bases separated the two germline ends. CDR3: CSVEAGFQETQYF. DNA of the CDR3: TGCAGCGTTGAAGCAGGGTTCCAAGAGACCCAGTACTTC.

There are a few counts of this clonotype. The chain links TRBV20-1 to TRBJ1-6, with TRBD1 as a possible D gene (5 bases). The V end lost 6 bases, the J end lost 8 bases, and 11 bases lay between the germline ends. Germline V lookup: CDR1 DFQATT, CDR2 SNEGSKA (reference sequence). The CDR3 runs to 12 residues. CDR3 in DNA: TGCAGTGCCGAGATGGGGGATTCACCCCTCCACTTT. Translating gives CSAEMGDSPLHF.

The rearrangement uses TRBV7-9 and TRBJ2-2; TRBD2 is a possible D gene (5 bases). The V gene's germline CDR1 is SEHNR and CDR2 FQNEAQ (reference sequence). This CDR3 has 16 residues. With 0 bases removed from V and 5 bases from J, the gap between germline ends came to 13 bases. The CDR3 sequence: CASSLATAGGTGELFF. The CDR3 DNA reads TGTGCCAGCAGCTTAGCGACCGCGGGCGGGACCGGGGAGCTGTTTTTT.

This clonotype was counted many times. The rearrangement uses TRBV20-1 and TRBJ2-7, with 10 bases identical to TRBD2. The CDR3 sequence is 14 residues long. The V segment lost 2 bases and the J segment 7 bases; nucleotides outside the gene matches: 8. CDR1 is DFQATT and CDR2 is SNEGSKA in the germline V gene (reference sequence). CDR3 sequence (DNA): TGCAGTGCTAGACTAGCGGGAGTGAAGGGGGAGCAGTACTTC. Its protein is CSARLAGVKGEQYF.

This clonotype was found many times. The chain is built from TRBV29-1 and TRBJ2-1; D gene unclear. This CDR3 comprises 15 residues. With 0 bases removed from V and 4 bases from J, the gap between germline ends came to 13 bases. The germline gives CDR1 SQVTM, CDR2 ANQGSEA. The CDR3 is CSVEDGGWLYNEQFF. Written as DNA, the CDR3 is TGCAGCGTTGAAGATGGCGGATGGCTGTACAATGAGCAGTTCTTC.

V is TRBV12-3 or TRBV12-4 and J is TRBJ2-2; D call uncertain. V lost 7 bases to trimming and J lost 3 bases, with 12 bases between them. The CDR3 sequence is 14 residues long. CDR3 region: CASTPRWHTGELFF. The CDR3 DNA is TGTGCCAGCACACCCCGTTGGCACACCGGGGAGCTGTTTTTT.

This clonotype was seen more than once but under ten times. V and J are TRBV11-2 and TRBJ2-2; 10 nucleotides line up with TRBD1. V shed 5 bases, J shed 5 bases, and the junction held 8 bases outside the gene matches. Germline V gene sequence: CDR1 SGHAT, CDR2 FQNNGV. The CDR3 extends over 16 amino acids. The CDR3, as DNA: TGTGCCAGCAGCGCGCCCCCGGGACAGGGGACCGGGGAGCTGTTTTTT. Residues: CASSAPPGQGTGELFF.

This clonotype occurred many times. This chain connects TRBV28 to TRBJ2-1; the match to TRBD1 covers 7 bases. V shed 5 bases, J shed 8 bases, and the junction held 15 bases outside the gene matches. The CDR3 runs 16 residues. Germline V gene lookup returns CDR1 MDHEN and CDR2 SYDVKM. The CDR3 region has the DNA TGTGCCAGCAGTCCTTACCCTGACAGGGCGGTCGATGAGCAGTTCTTC. Its protein product is CASSPYPDRAVDEQFF.

V usage is TRBV20-1 and J usage is TRBJ1-5; 7 nucleotides agree with TRBD1. The V gene end was trimmed by 6 bases and the J gene end by 3 bases; junction bases not matched to a gene: 5. CDR1 and CDR2 (germline): DFQATT, SNEGSKA (reference sequence). CDR3 size: 13 residues. Written as DNA, the CDR3 is TGCAGTGCAACAGGGGACGTCAATCAGCCCCAGCATTTT. It yields the protein CSATGDVNQPQHF.

The V call is TRBV9, the J call TRBJ1-5; TRBD1 aligns across 9 bases. The CDR3 has 19 amino acids. V gave up 7 bases and J gave up 0 bases; unmatched junction bases: 17. Germline CDR1 is SGDLS and CDR2 is YYNGEE. CDR3 in DNA: TGTGCCAGCTGCAACTTCTACGGACAGGGGATTTATAGCAATCAGCCCCAGCATTTT. Protein sequence: CASCNFYGQGIYSNQPQHF.

This chain joins TRBV21-1 and TRBJ2-1; the D segment call TRBD2 is taken from the table without a DNA check. TRBV21-1 is shown as a pseudogene. The CDR3 contains 18 residues. The CDR3 coding sequence is TGTGCCAGCAGCAAAATCCCGGGACTCCGCAGCTCCTACAATGAGCAGTTCTTC. As protein: CASSKIPGLRSSYNEQFF.

This clonotype appeared many times. This chain links TRBV20-1 with TRBJ2-1; D tentatively reads TRBD1 or TRBD2 (5 bases each). Trimming stripped 2 bases from V and 4 bases from J, with 15 bases between. The V gene's germline CDR1 is DFQATT and CDR2 SNEGSKA (reference sequence). The CDR3 covers 15 residues. The CDR3 reads CSARIRDQFYNEQFF. The DNA for the CDR3 is TGCAGTGCTAGAATCCGGGACCAATTTTACAATGAGCAGTTCTTC.

This clonotype was detected ten times or more. The chain has TRBV5-1 and TRBJ2-5; 8 bases fit TRBD1. The V gene's germline CDR1 is SGHRS and CDR2 YFSETQ. The CDR3 is 14 amino acids. With 4 bases clipped from V and 2 bases from J, the junction kept 4 bases outside the gene matches. Here the CDR3 reads CASSPGTGQETQYF. The CDR3 DNA reads as TGCGCCAGCAGCCCCGGGACAGGACAAGAGACCCAGTACTTC.

Ten or more counts support this clonotype. The CDR3 region is CSARGDLSYEQYF. CDR3 in DNA: TGCAGTGCTAGAGGAGACTTGTCCTACGAGCAGTACTTC. The chain is built from TRBV20-1 and TRBJ2-7; D gene ambiguous. Deletions cut 1 base from V and 1 base from J, with 8 bases between. Germline CDR1 reads DFQATT; CDR2 reads SNEGSKA (reference sequence). The CDR3 covers 13 residues.

This clonotype was observed a few times. V usage is TRBV5-8 and J usage is TRBJ1-5; D is perhaps TRBD1 (5 bases). The CDR3 has 12 residues. Germline V gene data show CDR1 as SGHTS and CDR2 as YDEGEE. V lost 8 bases and J 3 bases, leaving 9 bases between the germline ends. Here the CDR3 reads CASQGHNQPQHF. The CDR3 bases are TGTGCCAGTCAGGGCCACAATCAGCCCCAGCATTTT.

There are a few counts of this clonotype. The gene calls are TRBV12-3 or TRBV12-4 and TRBJ2-2, with TRBD2 identical over 8 bases. The trim removed 3 bases at V and 0 bases at J, leaving 15 bases unmatched. The CDR3 is 20 residues long. The CDR3 DNA is TGTGCCAGCAGTTTGTCAGGTTCTGGGATAGCGGGATCGAACACCGGGGAGCTGTTTTTT. Translated, it gives CASSLSGSGIAGSNTGELFF.

This clonotype has just a few counts. The gene calls are TRBV27 and TRBJ2-1; weak D call: TRBD2 (5 bases). Germline values: CDR1 MNHEY, CDR2 SMNVEV (reference sequence). The CDR3 totals 16 residues. V lost 2 bases to trimming and J lost 4 bases, with 15 bases between them. CDR3 amino acids: CASSLLSLGEYNEQFF. CDR3 sequence (DNA): TGTGCCAGCAGTTTACTTTCGTTGGGAGAGTACAATGAGCAGTTCTTC.

This clonotype was recorded a few times. The V and J genes are TRBV20-1 and TRBJ2-7; D is perhaps TRBD2 (6 bases). With 3 bases removed from V and 4 bases from J, the gap between germline ends came to 22 bases. The CDR3 is 16 amino acids. Germline V gene lookup returns CDR1 DFQATT and CDR2 SNEGSKA (reference sequence). The CDR3 region has the DNA TGCAGTGCTAGTAATCCGGCTAGCGCGAGACGATACGAGCAGTACTTC. Protein: CSASNPASARRYEQYF.

This clonotype was seen ten or more times. The chain links TRBV5-1 to TRBJ2-1; a weak D match, TRBD1 (6 bases). Trimming took off 1 base at V and 0 bases at J, with 11 bases between the two ends. CDR1 is SGHRS, CDR2 YFSETQ, per germline. The CDR3 sequence is 16 residues long. The CDR3 DNA follows: TGCGCCAGCAGCTTGTTTCAGGGGAGCTCCTACAATGAGCAGTTCTTC. Its protein product is CASSLFQGSSYNEQFF.

As for this clonotype: A clone one base away is much larger, so this may be a read error. The chain recombines TRBV5-1 with TRBJ2-1; D may correspond to TRBD1 or TRBD2 (5 bases each). Germline V gives CDR1 SGHRS, CDR2 YFSETQ. The CDR3 extends over 15 amino acids. CDR3 in DNA: TGCGCCAGCAGCTTAGGGTCTGTGGGGGTCGATGACCAGTTCTTC. This gives the protein CASSLGSVGVDDQFF.